These T cell receptor beta chains were read from a single sample in a study of cytomegalovirus exposure and HLA in healthy donors. Produced via immunoSEQ multiplex PCR; TCRdb's table is partial and in-frame only. The sample holds about 200,000 clones, about four fifths seen once. Sequencing was done on a sample of PBMCs. The receptors were sampled from a boy aged 2 to 10 in good health and CMV-seronegative. CDR3s include the opening cysteine and the closing phenylalanine or tryptophan. D genes are given only for firm matches. Clone size is stated in some rows and not others, as once, few, many or a class when expanded.

D: -
V: TRBV4-3
J: TRBJ1-2
size: few
DNA: TGCGCCAGCAGCAGAGACTATCAGCGTAACTATGGCTACACCTTC
CDR3: CASSRDYQRNYGYTF

D: -
V: TRBV5-1
J: TRBJ2-2
size: -
DNA: TGCGCCAGCAGTTCCAATGTCGCGAGCACCGGGGAGCTGTTTTTT
CDR3: CASSSNVASTGELFF

D: TRBD1
V: TRBV2
J: TRBJ1-2
size: -
DNA: TGTGCCAGCAGTGAAGCGGATTTGTGGGGACAGCCGTCCGGTTATGGCTACACCTTC
CDR3: CASSEADLWGQPSGYGYTF

D: -
V: TRBV5-5
J: TRBJ2-7
size: -
DNA: TGTGCCAGCAGCTGGCACTACGAGCAGTACTTC
CDR3: CASSWHYEQYF

D: -
V: TRBV5-6
J: TRBJ2-7
size: -
DNA: TGTGCCAGCAGCCTCTGGCGGAGCTCCTACGAGCAGTACTTC
CDR3: CASSLWRSSYEQYF

D: TRBD1
V: TRBV5-6
J: TRBJ2-2
size: -
DNA: TGTGCCAGCAGCCCCGGGACAGGGGGCCGATTCACCGGGGAGCTGTTTTTT
CDR3: CASSPGTGGRFTGELFF

D: TRBD1
V: TRBV7-8
J: TRBJ2-7
size: -
DNA: TGTGCCAGCAGCTACACGGCAGGGGGTACCTACGAGCAGTACTTC
CDR3: CASSYTAGGTYEQYF

D: -
V: TRBV5-6
J: TRBJ2-5
size: -
DNA: TGTGCCAGCAGCTTCGTCGCCCTACAAGAGACCCAGTACTTC
CDR3: CASSFVALQETQYF

D: -
V: TRBV6-1
J: TRBJ1-2
size: -
DNA: TGTGCCAGCAGTGAAGCGCGAGGGGGAGGGGGCTATGGCTACACCTTC
CDR3: CASSEARGGGGYGYTF

D: -
V: TRBV19
J: TRBJ1-2
size: -
DNA: TGTGCCAGTAGTATCCGGGAGGACCCTAACTATGGCTACACCTTC
CDR3: CASSIREDPNYGYTF

D: -
V: TRBV12-5
J: TRBJ2-7
size: -
DNA: TGTGCTAGTGGTTTGGGCCGGGTAGGACAGCGAGTTTACGAGCAGTACTTC
CDR3: CASGLGRVGQRVYEQYF

D: -
V: TRBV7-9
J: TRBJ1-1
size: -
DNA: TGTGCCAGCAGCTTATCGGGGGGCTTAACTGAAGCTTTCTTT
CDR3: CASSLSGGLTEAFF

D: -
V: TRBV4-2
J: TRBJ2-5
size: -
DNA: TGTGCCAGCAGCCGGTCACTAGGCAGTTCCCTTCAAGAGACCCAGTACTTC
CDR3: CASSRSLGSSLQETQYF

D: -
V: TRBV2
J: TRBJ2-4
size: -
DNA: TGTGCCAGCAGTCACCTATCGACAGCCCCAGCCAAAAACATTCAGTACTTC
CDR3: CASSHLSTAPAKNIQYF

D: -
V: TRBV27
J: TRBJ2-7
size: -
DNA: TGTGCCAGCAGTTTATCCGGGATCAACGAGCAGTACTTC
CDR3: CASSLSGINEQYF

D: -
V: TRBV6-5
J: TRBJ1-1
size: once
DNA: TGTGCCAGCAGTTACGGCATGAACACTGAAGCTTTCTTT
CDR3: CASSYGMNTEAFF

D: TRBD2
V: TRBV7-7
J: TRBJ2-5
size: -
DNA: TGTGCTAGCAGCCCCCCCGCGGGAGGGTCGGAGACCCAGTACTTC
CDR3: CASSPPAGGSETQYF

D: -
V: TRBV19
J: TRBJ1-1
size: -
DNA: TGTGCCAGTAGTATCGGGTCTGCGGTCTCGAACACTGAAGCTTTCTTT
CDR3: CASSIGSAVSNTEAFF

D: -
V: TRBV10-3
J: TRBJ2-7
size: -
DNA: TGTGCCATCAGTCCTATTAGCTCCTACGAGCAGTACTTC
CDR3: CAISPISSYEQYF

D: -
V: TRBV6-5
J: TRBJ1-1
size: -
DNA: TGTGCCAGCAGCTCTCCCTTGAACACTGAAGCTTTCTTT
CDR3: CASSSPLNTEAFF

D: -
V: TRBV6-5
J: TRBJ2-7
size: -
DNA: TGTGCCAGCAGTCTAGGGGGGGGACCCTACGAGCAGTACTTC
CDR3: CASSLGGGPYEQYF

D: -
V: TRBV6-1
J: TRBJ2-5
size: -
DNA: TGTGCCAGCAGTGAACTCACAGCCCAAGAGACCCAGTACTTC
CDR3: CASSELTAQETQYF

D: -
V: TRBV7-2
J: TRBJ1-1
size: -
DNA: TGTGCCAGCAGCTTACTAGACAGTTGCACTGAAGCTTTCTTT
CDR3: CASSLLDSCTEAFF

D: TRBD2
V: TRBV7-3
J: TRBJ2-2
size: -
DNA: TGTGCCAGCAGTCCTTCTAGCGGGGGGCCCCGAAGGGGGGAGCTGTTTTTT
CDR3: CASSPSSGGPRRGELFF

D: -
V: TRBV6-1
J: TRBJ2-7
size: -
DNA: TGTGCCAGCAGTGAAGCGGGATCGGGACTCTCCTACGAGCAGTACTTC
CDR3: CASSEAGSGLSYEQYF

D: -
V: TRBV19
J: TRBJ2-3
size: few
DNA: TGTGCCAGTACTAAAGGGACTGATACGCAGTATTTT
CDR3: CASTKGTDTQYF

D: TRBD2
V: TRBV7-9
J: TRBJ2-7
size: -
DNA: TGTGCCAGCAGCTTAACGGGACTAGCCTACGAGCAGTACTTC
CDR3: CASSLTGLAYEQYF

D: TRBD2
V: TRBV9
J: TRBJ2-1
size: few
DNA: TGTGCCAGCTCAAAAGCGGGGGTCCCAGGATATGGTGAGCAGTTCTTC
CDR3: CASSKAGVPGYGEQFF

D: TRBD2
V: TRBV4-2
J: TRBJ2-5
size: -
DNA: TGTGCCAGCAGCCAAGGGAGGGGTGGACTAGCGATTGAGACCCAGTACTTC
CDR3: CASSQGRGGLAIETQYF

D: TRBD1
V: TRBV19
J: TRBJ1-1
size: -
DNA: TGTGCCAGTATGTCGCAGGGGGCGAACACTGAAGCTTTCTTT
CDR3: CASMSQGANTEAFF

D: TRBD1
V: TRBV20-1
J: TRBJ2-7
size: -
DNA: TGCAGCACCGGGACAGGGTACGAGCAGTACTTC
CDR3: CSTGTGYEQYF

D: TRBD1
V: TRBV7-2
J: TRBJ2-3
size: -
DNA: TGTGCCAGCAGCCAGGACAGGATTGGAGATACGCAGTATTTT
CDR3: CASSQDRIGDTQYF

D: -
V: TRBV6-5
J: TRBJ1-2
size: -
DNA: TGTGCCAGCAGATATGGGGGGGATTGGCGCTACACCTTC
CDR3: CASRYGGDWRYTF

D: -
V: TRBV27
J: TRBJ1-1
size: -
DNA: TGTGCCAGCAGTCCGACAGTAACGAACACTGAAGCTTTCTTT
CDR3: CASSPTVTNTEAFF

D: -
V: TRBV4-2
J: TRBJ2-3
size: few
DNA: TGTGCCAGCAGCCAACAAAGCACAGATACGCAGTATTTT
CDR3: CASSQQSTDTQYF

D: TRBD2
V: TRBV19
J: TRBJ2-2
size: -
DNA: TGTGCCAGTAGTATCCAGCGGGGTTACTCCGGGGAGCTGTTTTTT
CDR3: CASSIQRGYSGELFF

D: -
V: TRBV4-2
J: TRBJ1-2
size: few
DNA: TGTGCCAGCAGCCGGTCGGACAGCTTGTATGGCTACACCTTC
CDR3: CASSRSDSLYGYTF

D: TRBD2
V: TRBV11-2
J: TRBJ2-3
size: -
DNA: TGTGCCAGCAGCCCCCCGGGGGGGAATACGCAGTATTTT
CDR3: CASSPPGGNTQYF

D: -
V: TRBV15
J: TRBJ2-7
size: -
DNA: TGTGCCACCAGAGTTACTAGCTCCTACGAGCAGTACTTC
CDR3: CATRVTSSYEQYF

D: -
V: TRBV28
J: TRBJ1-5
size: once
DNA: TGTGCCAGCAGTTCAACACCAGGGATCACAAATCAGCCCCAGCATTTT
CDR3: CASSSTPGITNQPQHF

D: -
V: TRBV30
J: TRBJ1-5
size: once
DNA: TGTGCCGGGACTCGGGTAAATCAGCCCCAGCATTTT
CDR3: CAGTRVNQPQHF

D: -
V: TRBV28
J: TRBJ1-1
size: -
DNA: TGTGCCAGCACCCAGCGGGGGCTGGTAGACAGGGAAGCTTTCTTT
CDR3: CASTQRGLVDREAFF

D: TRBD1
V: TRBV27
J: TRBJ1-2
size: -
DNA: TGTGCCAGCAGTTCCCTGACAGGGGTCGCGGCCCTTGGCTACACCTTC
CDR3: CASSSLTGVAALGYTF

D: -
V: TRBV4-1
J: TRBJ2-7
size: once
DNA: TGCGCCAGCAGCCAAGACCAAACTAGGTTCTACGAGCAGTACTTC
CDR3: CASSQDQTRFYEQYF

D: TRBD2
V: TRBV2
J: TRBJ2-3
size: few
DNA: TGTGCCAGTCGGACTAGCGGGGTTGGAGATACGCAGTATTTT
CDR3: CASRTSGVGDTQYF

D: -
V: TRBV7-3
J: TRBJ2-5
size: -
DNA: TGTGCCAGCAGCTTAGGGGGGGCTAGCCAAGAGACCCAGTACTTC
CDR3: CASSLGGASQETQYF

D: TRBD2
V: TRBV7-2
J: TRBJ2-5
size: -
DNA: TGTGCCAGCAGCTTAGCGGGAGCGGGGAAAGAGACCCAGTACTTC
CDR3: CASSLAGAGKETQYF

D: -
V: TRBV15
J: TRBJ2-1
size: -
DNA: TGTGCCACCAGCGGCACTTCCTCAGGTGAGCAGTTCTTC
CDR3: CATSGTSSGEQFF

D: -
V: TRBV11-2
J: TRBJ2-5
size: -
DNA: TGTGCCAGCAGGCGGGTCCTCCAAGAGACCCAGTACTTC
CDR3: CASRRVLQETQYF

D: TRBD2
V: TRBV7-2
J: TRBJ2-7
size: -
DNA: TGTGCCAGCAGCTTAGCCCGGGGGGGCTATTTGGGCGAGCAGTACTTC
CDR3: CASSLARGGYLGEQYF

D: TRBD2
V: TRBV5-1
J: TRBJ2-1
size: few
DNA: TGCGCCAGCAGCTTGGTCCCTCCTCGAACTAGCGCGATCTACAATGAGCAGTTCTTC
CDR3: CASSLVPPRTSAIYNEQFF

D: -
V: TRBV7-9
J: TRBJ1-2
size: -
DNA: TGTGCCAGCAGCTTGAGGCCGGGATCTTTAGCTAACTATGGCTACACCTTC
CDR3: CASSLRPGSLANYGYTF

D: -
V: TRBV7-9
J: TRBJ1-1
size: -
DNA: TGTGCCAGCAGCTTATTCTCGGTACAGAGCTTTAAAATGAACACTGAAGCTTTCTTT
CDR3: CASSLFSVQSFKMNTEAFF

D: TRBD1
V: TRBV4-2
J: TRBJ1-6
size: once
DNA: TGTGCCAGCAGTGAGGGACAGGGAGATTCACCCCTCCACTTT
CDR3: CASSEGQGDSPLHF

D: -
V: TRBV20-1
J: TRBJ2-7
size: -
DNA: TGCAGTGCTGGAACAGGCTACGAGCAGTACTTC
CDR3: CSAGTGYEQYF

D: TRBD1
V: TRBV19
J: TRBJ1-5
size: -
DNA: TGTGCCAGTAGTGGGACAGGGGGCGATCAGCCCCAGCATTTT
CDR3: CASSGTGGDQPQHF